The present T cell receptor (beta chain) was sequenced within a study of blood T cell repertoires in COVID-19. The CDR3 spans 13 residues. In germline, CDR1 is SEHNR, CDR2 FQNEAQ (reference sequence). The V gene lost 5 bases and the J gene lost 1 base, with 8 bases spanning the gap. Here immunoSEQ multiplex PCR was the method, and the copy in TCRdb shows in-frame clones only, minus some. The table records some 58,000 clones, 75% to 85% of them present only once. Material for sequencing was peripheral blood. This chain links TRBV7-9 with TRBJ1-1; D is undetermined. This TCR was sampled from a human donor in a cohort sampled during active COVID-19. The CDR3 region has the DNA TGTGCCAGCAGCCAAGGAGCGAACACTGAAGCTTTCTTT. Encoded protein: CASSQGANTEAFF.